This T cell receptor beta chain was recovered during a study of blood T cell repertoires in COVID-19. Study-level information: Acute and convalescent COVID-19 samples came from the United States, Italy and Spain. PBMCs, B-cell-depleted T cells, or T cells were the source of the cDNA or gDNA that made up the material.

CDR1 and CDR2 from the germline V gene are SGHVS and FQNEAQ. This CDR3 contains 17 residues. Trimming left V 5 bases short and J 0 bases short, with 20 bases between. Original analysis: Amplified reference gene primers provided the basis for estimating nucleated cell counts. Assay used: immunoSEQ multiplex PCR; TCRdb lists only in-frame clones, some missing. V and J calls and clone size come straight from that table; D and trimming were deduced from the DNA. The table shows approximately 670,000 clones, with 85% to 90% occurring only once. The clonotype originates from a woman aged 18-29 years with acute or convalescent COVID-19. Specimen: peripheral blood. The chain joins TRBV7-8 to TRBJ2-7; TRBD1 might be the D (5 bases). CDR3: CASSHTGWLGASYEQYF. As DNA, the CDR3 is TGTGCCAGCAGCCACACGGGTTGGTTAGGGGCCTCCTACGAGCAGTACTTC. Full variable domain (remainder filled in from reference TRBV7-8 and TRBJ2-7): GAGVSQSPRYKVAKRGQDVALRCDPISGHVSLFWYQQALGQGPEFLTYFQNEAQLDKSGLPSDRFFAERPEGSVSTLKIQRTQQEDSAVYLCASSHTGWLGASYEQYFGPGTRLTVT.